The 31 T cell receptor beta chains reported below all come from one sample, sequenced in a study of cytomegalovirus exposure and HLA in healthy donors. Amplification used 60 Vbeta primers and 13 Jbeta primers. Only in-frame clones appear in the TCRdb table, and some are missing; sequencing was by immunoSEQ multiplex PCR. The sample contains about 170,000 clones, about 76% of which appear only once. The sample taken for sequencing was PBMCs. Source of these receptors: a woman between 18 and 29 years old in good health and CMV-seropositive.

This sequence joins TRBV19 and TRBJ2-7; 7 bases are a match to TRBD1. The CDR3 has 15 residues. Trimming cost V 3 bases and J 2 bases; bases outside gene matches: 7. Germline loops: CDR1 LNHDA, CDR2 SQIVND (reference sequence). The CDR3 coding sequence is TGTGCCAGTAGTATCTCCGGGACAGCAACCTACGAGCAGTACTTC. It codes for CASSISGTATYEQYF.

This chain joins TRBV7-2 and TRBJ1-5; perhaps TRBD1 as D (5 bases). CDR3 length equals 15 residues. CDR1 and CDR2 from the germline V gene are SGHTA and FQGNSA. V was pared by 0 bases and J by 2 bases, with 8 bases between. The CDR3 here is CASSLAAGRNQPQHF. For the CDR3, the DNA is TGTGCCAGCAGCTTAGCAGCAGGGCGCAATCAGCCCCAGCATTTT.

The CDR3 loop is CASSPTRQETEAFF. CDR3 DNA sequence: TGTGCCAGCAGTCCCACCCGACAGGAAACTGAAGCTTTCTTT. The J gene is TRBJ1-1, the V gene TRBV2; tentative D call: TRBD1 (6 bases). Trimming removed 5 bases at V and 5 bases at J, with 15 bases between. The CDR3 is made up of 14 amino acids. CDR1 and CDR2 from the germline V gene are SNHLY and FYNNEI.

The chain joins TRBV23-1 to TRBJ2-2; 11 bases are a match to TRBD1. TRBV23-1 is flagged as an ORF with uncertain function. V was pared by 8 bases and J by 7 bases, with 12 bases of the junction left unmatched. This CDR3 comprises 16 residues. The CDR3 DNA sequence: TGCGCCAGCTACGGAGGGACAGGGGGTGTTGGCGGGGAGCTGTTTTTT. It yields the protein CASYGGTGGVGGELFF.

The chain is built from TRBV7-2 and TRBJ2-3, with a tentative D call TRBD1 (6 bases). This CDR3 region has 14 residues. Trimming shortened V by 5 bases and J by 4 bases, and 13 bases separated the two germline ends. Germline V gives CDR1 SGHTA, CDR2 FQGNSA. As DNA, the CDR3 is TGTGCCAGCAGCCCAAGGGGGACCGCAGATACGCAGTATTTT. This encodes CASSPRGTADTQYF. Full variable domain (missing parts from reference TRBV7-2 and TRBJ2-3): GAGVSQSPSNKVTEKGKDVELRCDPISGHTALYWYRQSLGQGLEFLIYFQGNSAPDKSGLPSDRFSAERTGGSVSTLTIQRTQQEDSAVYLCASSPRGTADTQYFGPGTRLTVL.

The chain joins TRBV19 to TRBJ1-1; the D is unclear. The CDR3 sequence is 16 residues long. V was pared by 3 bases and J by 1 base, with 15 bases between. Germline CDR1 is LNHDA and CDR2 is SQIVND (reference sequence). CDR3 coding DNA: TGTGCCAGTAGTATTCCGCCGGGAAGAGGGAACACTGAAGCTTTCTTT. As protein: CASSIPPGRGNTEAFF.

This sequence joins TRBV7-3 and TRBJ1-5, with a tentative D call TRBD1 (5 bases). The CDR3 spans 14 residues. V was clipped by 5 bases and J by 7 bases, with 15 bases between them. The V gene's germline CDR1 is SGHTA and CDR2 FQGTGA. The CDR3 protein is CASSLSGAEQPQHF. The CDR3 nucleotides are TGTGCCAGCAGCCTCAGTGGGGCGGAACAGCCCCAGCATTTT. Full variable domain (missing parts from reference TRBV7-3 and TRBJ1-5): GAGVSQTPSNKVTEKGKYVELRCDPISGHTALYWYRQSLGQGPEFLIYFQGTGAADDSGLPNDRFFAVRPEGSVSTLKIQRTERGDSAVYLCASSLSGAEQPQHFGDGTRLSIL.

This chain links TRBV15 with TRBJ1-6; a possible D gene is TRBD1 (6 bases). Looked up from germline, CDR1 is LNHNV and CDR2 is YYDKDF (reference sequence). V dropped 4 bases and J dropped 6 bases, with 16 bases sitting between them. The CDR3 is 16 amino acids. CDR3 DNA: TGTGCCACCAGCAATACAGGGCCTCGCATTAATTCACCCCTCCACTTT. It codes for CATSNTGPRINSPLHF.

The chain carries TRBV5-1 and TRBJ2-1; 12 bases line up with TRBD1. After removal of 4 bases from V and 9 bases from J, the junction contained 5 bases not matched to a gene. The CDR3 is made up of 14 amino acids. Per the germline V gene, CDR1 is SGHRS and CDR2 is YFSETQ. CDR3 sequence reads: CASSKGQGAGEQFF. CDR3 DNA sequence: TGCGCCAGCAGCAAGGGACAGGGGGCGGGTGAGCAGTTCTTC. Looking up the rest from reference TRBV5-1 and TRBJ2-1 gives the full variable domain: KAGVTQTPRYLIKTRGQQVTLSCSPISGHRSVSWYQQTPGQGLQFLFEYFSETQRNKGNFPGRFSGRQFSNSRSEMNVSTLELGDSALYLCASSKGQGAGEQFFGPGTRLTVL.

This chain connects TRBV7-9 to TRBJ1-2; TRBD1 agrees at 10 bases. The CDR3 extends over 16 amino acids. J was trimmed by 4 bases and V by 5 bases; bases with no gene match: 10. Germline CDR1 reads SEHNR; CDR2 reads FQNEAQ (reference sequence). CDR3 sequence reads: CASSTATGGLLYGYTF. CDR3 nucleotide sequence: TGTGCCAGCAGCACGGCGACAGGGGGCCTGCTCTATGGCTACACCTTC.

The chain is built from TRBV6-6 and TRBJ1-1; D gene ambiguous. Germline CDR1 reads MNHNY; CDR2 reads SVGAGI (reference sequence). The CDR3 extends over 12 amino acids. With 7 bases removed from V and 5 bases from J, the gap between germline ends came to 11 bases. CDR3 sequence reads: CASTTGATEAFF. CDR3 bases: TGTGCCAGCACCACGGGAGCGACTGAAGCTTTCTTT.

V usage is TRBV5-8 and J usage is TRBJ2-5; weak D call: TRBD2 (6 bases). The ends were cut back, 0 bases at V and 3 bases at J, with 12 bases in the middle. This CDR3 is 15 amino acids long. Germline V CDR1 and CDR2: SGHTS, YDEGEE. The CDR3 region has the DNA TGTGCCAGCAGCTTGGGAGCGGGCGGTAAAGAGACCCAGTACTTC. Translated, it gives CASSLGAGGKETQYF.

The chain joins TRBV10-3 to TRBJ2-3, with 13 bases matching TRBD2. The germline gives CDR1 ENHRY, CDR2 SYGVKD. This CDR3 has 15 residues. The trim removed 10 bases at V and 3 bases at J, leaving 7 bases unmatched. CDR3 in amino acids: CATSTSGGRTDTQYF. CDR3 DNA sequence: TGTGCCACCTCGACTAGCGGGGGGCGGACAGATACGCAGTATTTT.

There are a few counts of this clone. CDR3 amino acids: CASSLGEGAFQPEAFF. The CDR3 coding sequence is TGCGCCAGCAGCTTAGGGGAGGGAGCCTTCCAACCTGAAGCTTTCTTT. V is TRBV5-1 and J is TRBJ1-1; a possible D gene is TRBD1 (5 bases). Trimming shortened V by 2 bases and J by 6 bases, and 20 bases separated the two germline ends. Germline-derived CDR1 and CDR2 are SGHRS and YFSETQ. This CDR3 region has 16 residues.

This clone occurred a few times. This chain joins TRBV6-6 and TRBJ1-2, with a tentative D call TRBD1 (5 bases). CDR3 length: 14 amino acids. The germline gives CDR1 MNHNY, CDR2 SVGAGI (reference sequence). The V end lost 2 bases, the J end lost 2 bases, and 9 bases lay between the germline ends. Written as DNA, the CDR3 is TGTGCCAGCAGTTACGGGGCAGGGAACTATGGCTACACCTTC. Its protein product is CASSYGAGNYGYTF.

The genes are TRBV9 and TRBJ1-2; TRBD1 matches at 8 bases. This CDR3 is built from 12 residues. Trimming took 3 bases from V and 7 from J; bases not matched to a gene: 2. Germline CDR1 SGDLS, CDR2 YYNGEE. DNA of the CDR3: TGTGCCAGCAGCGCAGGGGGCCCTGGCTACACCTTC. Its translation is CASSAGGPGYTF.

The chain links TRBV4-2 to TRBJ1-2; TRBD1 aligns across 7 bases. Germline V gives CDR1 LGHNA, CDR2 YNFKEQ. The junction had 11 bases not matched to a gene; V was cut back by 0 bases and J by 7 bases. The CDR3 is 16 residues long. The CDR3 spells CASSQDTARGLAGYTF. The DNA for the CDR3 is TGTGCCAGCAGCCAAGATACGGCCAGGGGGTTGGCTGGCTACACCTTC.

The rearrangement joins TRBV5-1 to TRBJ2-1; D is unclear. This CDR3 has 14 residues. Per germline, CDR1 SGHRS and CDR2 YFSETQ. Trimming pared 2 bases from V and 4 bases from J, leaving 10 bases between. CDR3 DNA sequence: TGCGCCAGCAGCTTTGAGAACTGGTACAATGAGCAGTTCTTC. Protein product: CASSFENWYNEQFF.

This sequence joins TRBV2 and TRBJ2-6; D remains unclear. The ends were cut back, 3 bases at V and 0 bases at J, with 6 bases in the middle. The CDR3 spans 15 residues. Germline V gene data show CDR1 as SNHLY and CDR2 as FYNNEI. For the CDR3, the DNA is TGTGCCAGCAGTGACGCGATCTCTGGGGCCAACGTCCTGACTTTC. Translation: CASSDAISGANVLTF.

CDR3 DNA: TGTGCCAGCAGCTTGCTGCCAGTTGGGGCCAACGTCCTGACTTTC. Translating it yields CASSLLPVGANVLTF. The chain couples TRBV7-9 to TRBJ2-6, with D unresolved. The CDR3 has 15 amino acids. V was clipped by 3 bases and J by 3 bases, with 9 bases between them. The germline CDR1 and CDR2 sequences are SEHNR and FQNEAQ (reference sequence).

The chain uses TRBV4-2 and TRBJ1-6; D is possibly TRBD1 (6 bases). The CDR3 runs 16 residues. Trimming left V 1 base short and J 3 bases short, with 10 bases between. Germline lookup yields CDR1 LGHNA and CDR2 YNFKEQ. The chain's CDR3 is CASSQVQGNYNSPLHF. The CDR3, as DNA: TGTGCCAGCAGCCAAGTTCAGGGGAACTATAATTCACCCCTCCACTTT.

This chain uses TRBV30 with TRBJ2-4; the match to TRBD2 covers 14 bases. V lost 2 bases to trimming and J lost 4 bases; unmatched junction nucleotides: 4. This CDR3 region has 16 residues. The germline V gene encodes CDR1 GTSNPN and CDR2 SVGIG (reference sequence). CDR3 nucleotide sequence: TGTGCCTGGAGTCGACTAGCGGGGGGGGAAAAAAACATTCAGTACTTC. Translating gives CAWSRLAGGEKNIQYF.

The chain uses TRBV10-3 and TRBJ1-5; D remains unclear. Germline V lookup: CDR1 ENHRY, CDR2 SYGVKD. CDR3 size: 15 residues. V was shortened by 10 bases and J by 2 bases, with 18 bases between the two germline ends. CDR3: CATGPSAGGNQPQHF. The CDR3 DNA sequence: TGTGCCACCGGGCCATCAGCGGGTGGCAATCAGCCCCAGCATTTT.

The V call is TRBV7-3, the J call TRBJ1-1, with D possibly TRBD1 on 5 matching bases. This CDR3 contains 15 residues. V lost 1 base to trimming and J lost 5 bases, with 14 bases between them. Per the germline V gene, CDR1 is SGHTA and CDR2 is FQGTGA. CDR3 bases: TGTGCCAGCAGCTTAAAAGCGGGGCTAGGGACTGAAGCTTTCTTT. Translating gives CASSLKAGLGTEAFF. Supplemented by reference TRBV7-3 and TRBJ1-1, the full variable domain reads GAGVSQTPSNKVTEKGKYVELRCDPISGHTALYWYRQSLGQGPEFLIYFQGTGAADDSGLPNDRFFAVRPEGSVSTLKIQRTERGDSAVYLCASSLKAGLGTEAFFGQGTRLTVV.

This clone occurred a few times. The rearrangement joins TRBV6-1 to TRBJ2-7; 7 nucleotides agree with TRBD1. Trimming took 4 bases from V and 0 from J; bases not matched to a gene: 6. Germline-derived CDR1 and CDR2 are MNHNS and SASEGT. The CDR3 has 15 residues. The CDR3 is CASSGETGSSYEQYF. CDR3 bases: TGTGCCAGCAGTGGCGAGACAGGGAGCTCCTACGAGCAGTACTTC.

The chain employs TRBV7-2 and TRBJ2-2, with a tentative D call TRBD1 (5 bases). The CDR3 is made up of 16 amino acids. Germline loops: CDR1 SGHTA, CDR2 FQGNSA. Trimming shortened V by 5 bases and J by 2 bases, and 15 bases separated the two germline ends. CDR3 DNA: TGTGCCAGCAGCCCTAAAGGGGCGGCCAACACCGGGGAGCTGTTTTTT. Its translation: CASSPKGAANTGELFF.

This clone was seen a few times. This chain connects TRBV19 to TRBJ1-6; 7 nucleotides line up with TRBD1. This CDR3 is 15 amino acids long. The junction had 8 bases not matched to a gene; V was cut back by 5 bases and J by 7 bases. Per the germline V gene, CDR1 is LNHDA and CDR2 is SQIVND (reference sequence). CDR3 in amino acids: CASSLASRGNSPLHF. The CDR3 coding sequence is TGTGCCAGTAGTCTTGCAAGCAGGGGGAATTCACCCCTCCACTTT.

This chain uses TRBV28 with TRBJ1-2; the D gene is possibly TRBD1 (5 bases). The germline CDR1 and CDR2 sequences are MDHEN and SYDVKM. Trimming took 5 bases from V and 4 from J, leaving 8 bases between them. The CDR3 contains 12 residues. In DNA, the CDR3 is TGTGCCAGCAGTATAGACAGCTATGGCTACACCTTC. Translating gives CASSIDSYGYTF.

The CDR3 region has the DNA TGCGCCAGCAGCCAATCCCTTCTAGCGGGGCGTAACTACGAGCAGTACTTC. Translation gives CASSQSLLAGRNYEQYF. V usage is TRBV4-3 and J usage is TRBJ2-7, with 9 bases that match TRBD2. Germline assignment: CDR1 LGHNA and CDR2 YSLEER. CDR3 length equals 17 residues. The ends lost 2 bases at V and 3 bases at J; junction bases unmatched: 11.

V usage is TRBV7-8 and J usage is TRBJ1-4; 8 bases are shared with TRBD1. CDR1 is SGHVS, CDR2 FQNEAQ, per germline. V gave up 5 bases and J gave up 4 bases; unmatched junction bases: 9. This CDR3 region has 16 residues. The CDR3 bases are TGTGCCAGCAGCCCCCGGACAGGGAATTATAATGAAAAACTGTTTTTT. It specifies CASSPRTGNYNEKLFF.

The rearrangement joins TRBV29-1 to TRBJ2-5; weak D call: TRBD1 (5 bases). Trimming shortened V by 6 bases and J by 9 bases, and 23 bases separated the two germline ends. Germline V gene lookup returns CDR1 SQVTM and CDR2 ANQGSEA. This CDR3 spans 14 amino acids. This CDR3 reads CSVCPTALIAPQYF. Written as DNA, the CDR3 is TGCAGCGTCTGCCCGACAGCGCTGATCGCCCCCCAGTACTTC.